Shown below are 5 T cell receptor beta chains from a single sample sequenced in a study of T cell responses to AZD1222 COVID-19 vaccine. Measured with immunoSEQ multiplex PCR; TCRdb has only the in-frame clones, and not every one. The sample contains more than 95,000 clones, 89% of which appear only once. Material: peripheral blood, obtained on day 0 of AZD1222 vaccination. The receptors were gathered from an adult in good health.

The CDR3 reads CASSSGTGGTEAFF. CDR3 coding DNA: TGCGCCAGCAGCTCAGGGACAGGGGGGACTGAAGCTTTCTTT. The chain combines TRBV5-1 with TRBJ1-1; 11 bases line up with TRBD1. This CDR3 comprises 14 residues. J gave up 5 bases and V 3 bases, and 3 bases lay outside the gene matches. Per germline, CDR1 SGHRS and CDR2 YFSETQ. Full variable domain (missing parts from reference TRBV5-1 and TRBJ1-1): KAGVTQTPRYLIKTRGQQVTLSCSPISGHRSVSWYQQTPGQGLQFLFEYFSETQRNKGNFPGRFSGRQFSNSRSEMNVSTLELGDSALYLCASSSGTGGTEAFFGQGTRLTVV.

The chain has TRBV30 and TRBJ1-6; 9 nucleotides align to TRBD1. The germline V gene encodes CDR1 GTSNPN and CDR2 SVGIG (reference sequence). V lost 4 bases to trimming and J lost 7 bases; unmatched junction nucleotides: 11. CDR3 size: 16 residues. The CDR3 region is CAWNKLGTGNNSPLHF. CDR3 nucleotide sequence: TGTGCCTGGAATAAACTCGGGACAGGGAACAATTCACCCCTCCACTTT.

The chain joins TRBV10-1 to TRBJ2-3; 8 bases are shared with TRBD2. Germline V gene sequence: CDR1 WNHNN, CDR2 SYGVQD (reference sequence). J gave up 6 bases and V 5 bases, and 7 bases lay outside the gene matches. The CDR3 contains 14 residues. CDR3 bases: TGCGCCAGCAGTAACGGGAGGGCCGGGGATACGCAGTATTTT. This translates into CASSNGRAGDTQYF.

In DNA, the CDR3 is TGTGCCACCAGCAGAGGTGGAGCTACTGATACGCAGTATTTT. It is translated as CATSRGGATDTQYF. This rearrangement joins TRBV15 to TRBJ2-3, with unresolved D. Trimming shortened V by 1 base and J by 6 bases, and 11 bases separated the two germline ends. CDR3 length: 14 amino acids. Germline loops: CDR1 LNHNV, CDR2 YYDKDF (reference sequence).

This sequence joins TRBV3-1 (or the pseudogene TRBV3-2) and TRBJ2-3, with D unresolved. Germline V gene sequence: CDR1 LGHDT, CDR2 YNNKEL (reference sequence). The CDR3 is made up of 13 amino acids. Trimming removed 0 bases from V and 6 bases from J, with 7 bases in between. CDR3 sequence: CASSQDRQDTQYF. As DNA, the CDR3 is TGTGCCAGCAGCCAAGATCGCCAGGATACGCAGTATTTT.